The TCR beta chain under discussion was sequenced for a study of blood T cell repertoires in COVID-19. On the study more broadly: From the United States, Italy and Spain came samples of acute and convalescent COVID-19.

Participants were aged roughly 18 to 89 years from about two dozen US areas. Grouping used clinical history reported by participants in a survey and questionnaire. The repertoire was sequenced with immunoSEQ multiplex PCR; TCRdb's copy has only in-frame clones and lacks some. The sample has about 140,000 clones, nearly 80% seen once. The receptor's source is a woman aged 45-65 years who had recovered from COVID-19. The sequenced sample was PBMCs or T cells enriched from blood (not recorded which).

The CDR3 is CATRTGAGEKLFF. In nucleotides, the CDR3 is TGTGCCACGCGGACAGGGGCTGGTGAAAAACTGTTTTTT. The V gene is TRBV3-1 (or the pseudogene TRBV3-2), the J gene TRBJ1-4; TRBD1 aligns across 9 bases. Germline V gene data show CDR1 as LGHDT and CDR2 as YNNKEL (reference sequence). The ends lost 10 bases at V and 7 bases at J; junction bases unmatched: 7. This CDR3 spans 13 amino acids.